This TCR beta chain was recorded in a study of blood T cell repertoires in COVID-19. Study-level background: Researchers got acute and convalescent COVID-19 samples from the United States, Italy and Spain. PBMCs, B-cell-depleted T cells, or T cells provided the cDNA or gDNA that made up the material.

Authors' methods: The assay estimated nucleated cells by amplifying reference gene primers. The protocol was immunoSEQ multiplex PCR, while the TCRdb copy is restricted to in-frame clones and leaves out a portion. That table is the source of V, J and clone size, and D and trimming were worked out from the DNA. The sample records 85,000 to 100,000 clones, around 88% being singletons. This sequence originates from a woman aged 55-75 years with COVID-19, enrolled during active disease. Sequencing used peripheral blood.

CDR3 region: CASSLQENYGYTF. Written as DNA, the CDR3 is TGCGCCAGCAGTCTACAGGAAAACTATGGCTACACCTTC. This rearrangement joins TRBV4-1 to TRBJ1-2, with D perhaps matching TRBD1 (5 bases). CDR1 is MGHRA, CDR2 YSYEKL, per germline. V dropped 6 bases and J dropped 2 bases, with 10 bases sitting between them. The CDR3 has 13 amino acids.